Below are 31 T cell receptor beta chains sequenced from a single sample in a study of blood T cell repertoires in COVID-19. Sequencing was performed with immunoSEQ multiplex PCR; in TCRdb, only in-frame clones are kept and a portion is missing. Here the sample spans a few hundred thousand clones, 70% to 90% being singletons. The sequenced sample was PBMCs or T cells enriched from blood (not recorded which). The receptor set was obtained from a woman in her twenties or thirties who had recovered from COVID-19.

The J gene is TRBJ2-3, the V gene TRBV5-1; TRBD1 might be the D (5 bases). Looked up from germline, CDR1 is SGHRS and CDR2 is YFSETQ. This CDR3 contains 13 residues. The V end lost 0 bases, the J end lost 6 bases, and 8 bases lay between the germline ends. The CDR3, as DNA: TGCGCCAGCAGCTTGGAGGGGTGGGATACGCAGTATTTT. It specifies CASSLEGWDTQYF.

The rearrangement joins TRBV4-3 to TRBJ1-4; 9 bases are a match to TRBD1. The CDR3 has 16 residues. Germline lookup yields CDR1 LGHNA and CDR2 YSLEER. J gave up 5 bases and V 1 base, and 5 bases lay outside the gene matches. The CDR3 reads CASSQVLGQGNEKLFF. The DNA of the CDR3 is TGCGCCAGCAGCCAAGTTCTCGGACAGGGGAATGAAAAACTGTTTTTT.

The V call is TRBV7-9, the J call TRBJ2-2; 12 nucleotides match TRBD2. V lost 4 bases, J lost 0 bases, and 6 bases stayed unmatched. The length of the CDR3 is 18 residues. In germline, CDR1 is SEHNR, CDR2 FQNEAQ (reference sequence). CDR3 nucleotide sequence: TGTGCCAGCAGCTCCCCTAGCGGGGGGGCTCCGAACACCGGGGAGCTGTTTTTT. Encoded protein: CASSSPSGGAPNTGELFF.

The chain links TRBV5-1 to TRBJ1-4; 7 bases line up with TRBD1. The V segment lost 4 bases and the J segment 3 bases; nucleotides outside the gene matches: 3. Germline-derived CDR1 and CDR2 are SGHRS and YFSETQ. The CDR3 runs 14 residues. The CDR3 reads CASSGGTANEKLFF. CDR3 sequence (DNA): TGCGCCAGCAGCGGCGGGACAGCTAATGAAAAACTGTTTTTT. Full variable domain (remainder filled in from reference TRBV5-1 and TRBJ1-4): KAGVTQTPRYLIKTRGQQVTLSCSPISGHRSVSWYQQTPGQGLQFLFEYFSETQRNKGNFPGRFSGRQFSNSRSEMNVSTLELGDSALYLCASSGGTANEKLFFGSGTQLSVL.

The chain links TRBV7-8 to TRBJ2-7, with D possibly TRBD1 on 5 matching bases. The CDR3 has 13 amino acids. CDR1 is SGHVS, CDR2 FQNEAQ, per germline. Trimming left V 1 base short and J 3 bases short, with 7 bases between. The DNA of the CDR3 is TGTGCCAGCAGCTTAGGCAGGGTCTACGAGCAGTACTTC. Translating it yields CASSLGRVYEQYF.

The chain carries TRBV19 and TRBJ1-2; D is unclear. Germline assignment: CDR1 LNHDA and CDR2 SQIVND (reference sequence). The CDR3 runs 13 residues. The V gene lost 5 bases and the J gene lost 4 bases, with 11 bases spanning the gap. This chain's CDR3 is CASSGSVLYGYTF. In DNA, the CDR3 is TGTGCCAGTAGTGGCAGCGTTCTCTATGGCTACACCTTC. Using reference TRBV19 and TRBJ1-2 for the parts outside the CDR3, the full variable domain is DGGITQSPKYLFRKEGQNVTLSCEQNLNHDAMYWYRQDPGQGLRLIYYSQIVNDFQKGDIAEGYSVSREKKESFPLTVTSAQKNPTAFYLCASSGSVLYGYTFGSGTRLTVV.

The chain is built from TRBV15 and TRBJ1-4; D gene unclear. The CDR3 is made up of 15 amino acids. V lost 0 bases and J 12 bases, leaving 17 bases between the germline ends. Per germline, CDR1 LNHNV and CDR2 YYDKDF (reference sequence). CDR3 DNA: TGTGCCACCAGCAGAGATCTCGTCGGTTTCGGGGAACTGTTTTTT. It yields the protein CATSRDLVGFGELFF.

This chain joins TRBV5-6 and TRBJ1-5, with D maybe TRBD1 (6 bases). This CDR3 is built from 15 residues. V was trimmed by 4 bases and J by 7 bases, leaving 18 bases between them. Germline lookup yields CDR1 SGHDT and CDR2 YYEEEE. CDR3 sequence reads: CASSIHRVRRQPQHF. CDR3 sequence (DNA): TGTGCCAGCAGCATACACAGGGTGAGAAGGCAGCCCCAGCATTTT.

The CDR3 bases are TGTGCCAGCAGCTGGACTAGCGGGGGGGCCATTCGCGGTGGAGATACGCAGTATTTT. It encodes CASSWTSGGAIRGGDTQYF. The V and J genes are TRBV7-3 and TRBJ2-3, with 15 positions matching TRBD2. Germline loops: CDR1 SGHTA, CDR2 FQGTGA. The ends lost 4 bases at V and 5 bases at J; junction bases unmatched: 13. The CDR3 sequence is 19 residues long.

The chain joins TRBV9 to TRBJ2-3, with a tentative D call TRBD2 (6 bases). The CDR3 is 12 residues long. V lost 3 bases and J lost 15, with 17 bases in between. The V gene's germline CDR1 is SGDLS and CDR2 YYNGEE. CDR3 region: CASSGPGLRVYF. The CDR3 DNA sequence: TGTGCCAGCAGCGGACCGGGACTGCGGGTTTATTTT.

The chain couples TRBV7-9 to TRBJ2-3; tentative D call: TRBD1 (5 bases). This CDR3 spans 14 amino acids. CDR1 and CDR2 (germline): SEHNR, FQNEAQ (reference sequence). The V end lost 1 base, the J end lost 5 bases, and 10 bases lay between the germline ends. In DNA form, the CDR3 reads TGTGCCAGCAGCTTAGAAGGGGTGGGAGATACGCAGTATTTT. Translating gives CASSLEGVGDTQYF.

The chain is built from TRBV2 and TRBJ1-4; no clear D. This CDR3 spans 14 amino acids. V was clipped by 4 bases and J by 1 base, with 7 bases between them. Germline CDR1 is SNHLY and CDR2 is FYNNEI. In DNA form, the CDR3 reads TGTGCCAGCAGTGGAGTGCGAACTAATGAAAAACTGTTTTTT. It codes for CASSGVRTNEKLFF.

The chain has TRBV30 and TRBJ1-1, with D possibly TRBD1 on 5 matching bases. Germline V gives CDR1 GTSNPN, CDR2 SVGIG (reference sequence). V was shortened by 8 bases and J by 4 bases, with 17 bases between the two germline ends. The CDR3 is 13 residues long. The CDR3 DNA sequence: TGTGCCGGAGGGGTCCGACGAGCCACTGAAGCTTTCTTT. Protein sequence: CAGGVRRATEAFF. The entire variable domain, with the rest obtained from reference TRBV30 and TRBJ1-1, is as follows: SQTIHQWPATLVQPVGSPLSLECTVEGTSNPNLYWYRQAAGRGLQLLFYSVGIGQISSEVPQNLSASRPQDRQFILSSKKLLLSDSGFYLCAGGVRRATEAFFGQGTRLTVV.

This rearrangement joins TRBV2 to TRBJ1-5; D gene unclear. CDR1 and CDR2 (germline): SNHLY, FYNNEI. The CDR3 is 12 residues long. Trimming stripped 6 bases from V and 5 bases from J, with 8 bases between. The CDR3 sequence is CASSTRDQPQHF. In DNA, the CDR3 is TGTGCCAGCAGCACCCGGGATCAGCCCCAGCATTTT. Full variable domain (missing parts from reference TRBV2 and TRBJ1-5): EPEVTQTPSHQVTQMGQEVILRCVPISNHLYFYWYRQILGQKVEFLVSFYNNEISEKSEIFDDQFSVERPDGSNFTLKIRSTKLEDSAMYFCASSTRDQPQHFGDGTRLSIL.

This chain joins TRBV13 and TRBJ2-7, with 8 positions matching TRBD2. Germline V gene lookup returns CDR1 PRHDT and CDR2 FYEKMQ (reference sequence). Trimming cost V 4 bases and J 3 bases; bases outside gene matches: 20. This CDR3 is built from 19 residues. The CDR3 spells CASSWFSGTRIGIGYEQYF. The CDR3 nucleotides read TGTGCCAGCAGCTGGTTCTCCGGGACTAGGATTGGAATCGGCTACGAGCAGTACTTC.

The chain has TRBV6-5 and TRBJ2-7, with D unclear. The CDR3 runs to 12 residues. Germline CDR1 is MNHEY and CDR2 is SVGAGI. Trimming removed 6 bases from V and 7 bases from J, with 13 bases in between. This CDR3 is CASRSNLMEQYF. CDR3 in DNA: TGTGCCAGCAGATCCAACCTAATGGAGCAGTACTTC.

This clone was counted a single time. The chain joins TRBV7-2 to TRBJ2-1; 11 bases map to TRBD2. CDR3 length: 15 amino acids. Unmatched junction bases numbered 4, after V lost 5 bases and J lost 4 bases. CDR1 SGHTA and CDR2 FQGNSA come from the germline V gene. This CDR3 reads CASSLTSGGYNEQFF. CDR3 sequence (DNA): TGTGCCAGCAGCCTAACTAGCGGGGGTTACAATGAGCAGTTCTTC.

The J gene is TRBJ1-2, the V gene TRBV4-1; D is perhaps TRBD1 (5 bases). CDR3 size: 15 residues. V lost 1 base and J lost 1, with 10 bases in between. The germline V gene encodes CDR1 MGHRA and CDR2 YSYEKL. The CDR3 loop is CASSQVLGGNYGYTF. The CDR3, as DNA: TGCGCCAGCAGCCAAGTTCTGGGGGGTAACTATGGCTACACCTTC.

The chain recombines TRBV19 with TRBJ2-3; the D gene is possibly TRBD1 (5 bases). V lost 2 bases to trimming and J lost 2 bases, with 11 bases between them. The CDR3 contains 15 residues. Germline CDR1 is LNHDA and CDR2 is SQIVND (reference sequence). This chain's CDR3 is CASSIRGEYTDTQYF. The CDR3 bases are TGTGCCAGTAGTATAAGGGGCGAGTACACAGATACGCAGTATTTT.

This chain connects TRBV30 to TRBJ2-1, with no clear D. The CDR3 has 13 amino acids. Trimming took 0 bases from V and 3 from J, leaving 6 bases between them. The germline CDR1 and CDR2 sequences are GTSNPN and SVGIG (reference sequence). CDR3 nucleotide sequence: TGTGCCTGGAGTGTCTCTATCTACAATGAGCAGTTCTTC. Encoded protein: CAWSVSIYNEQFF. The full variable domain, with the rest looked up from reference TRBV30 and TRBJ2-1, is SQTIHQWPATLVQPVGSPLSLECTVEGTSNPNLYWYRQAAGRGLQLLFYSVGIGQISSEVPQNLSASRPQDRQFILSSKKLLLSDSGFYLCAWSVSIYNEQFFGPGTRLTVL.

The rearrangement links TRBV20-1 to TRBJ1-2, with D hard to call. CDR1 and CDR2 from the germline V gene are DFQATT and SNEGSKA (reference sequence). This CDR3 contains 11 residues. The V gene lost 3 bases and the J gene lost 8 bases, with 10 bases spanning the gap. In DNA, the CDR3 is TGCAGTGCTAGGATGGACTGGGGCTACACCTTC. It translates to CSARMDWGYTF.

The gene calls are TRBV19 and TRBJ1-2; no reliable D call. CDR1 and CDR2 from the germline V gene are LNHDA and SQIVND (reference sequence). Trimming left V 8 bases short and J 4 bases short, with 20 bases between. The CDR3 spans 15 residues. CDR3 coding DNA: TGTGCCAGTGGGGTGCCGGGAGCCGGCTTCTATGGCTACACCTTC. Translating gives CASGVPGAGFYGYTF.

This clone was seen just once. The genes are TRBV7-2 and TRBJ1-1; D call uncertain. Germline CDR1 and CDR2: SGHTA and FQGNSA. V was cut by 0 bases and J by 6 bases, with 14 bases left in between. The CDR3 is made up of 15 amino acids. The CDR3 sequence is CASSLALGRGAEAFF. In nucleotides, the CDR3 is TGTGCCAGCAGCTTAGCGCTGGGGAGAGGAGCTGAAGCTTTCTTT.

The V gene is TRBV9, the J gene TRBJ2-5; 7 bases fit TRBD2. Unmatched junction bases numbered 16, after V lost 6 bases and J lost 5 bases. The CDR3 runs to 16 residues. The germline V gene encodes CDR1 SGDLS and CDR2 YYNGEE. For the CDR3, the DNA is TGTGCCAGCACCCCCGGTGCTAGCGGTATGGGGGAGACCCAGTACTTC. Translating it yields CASTPGASGMGETQYF.

This clone occurred a few times. The chain is built from TRBV6-1 and TRBJ1-1; TRBD1 matches at 7 bases. The CDR3 consists of 16 residues. Germline CDR1 reads MNHNS; CDR2 reads SASEGT. V gave up 4 bases and J gave up 1 base; unmatched junction bases: 9. DNA for the CDR3: TGTGCCAGCAGTGGGCTCTTGGGACAGCAGAACACTGAAGCTTTCTTT. This codes for CASSGLLGQQNTEAFF.

The chain recombines TRBV30 with TRBJ1-2, with 9 bases matching TRBD1. The CDR3 has 15 residues. V trimming: 1 base; J trimming: 4 bases; junction bases outside the gene matches: 7. The germline gives CDR1 GTSNPN, CDR2 SVGIG (reference sequence). CDR3 DNA: TGTGCCTGGAGTGCCACAGGGGGCTTTGCCTATGGCTACACCTTC. It translates to CAWSATGGFAYGYTF.

The chain has TRBV15 and TRBJ2-3; the D is unclear. The CDR3 runs to 17 residues. V dropped 3 bases and J dropped 0 bases, with 16 bases sitting between them. Germline CDR1 is LNHNV and CDR2 is YYDKDF (reference sequence). The CDR3 region is CATSSWSFTQSTDTQYF. For the CDR3, the DNA is TGTGCCACCAGCAGCTGGTCTTTCACACAGAGCACAGATACGCAGTATTTT.

As to this clone: The sample carries other DNA sequences with the same CDR3. J is TRBJ1-2 and V is TRBV24-1, with TRBD1 matching 9 bases. The ends lost 3 bases at V and 3 bases at J; junction bases unmatched: 4. The CDR3 has 15 amino acids. The V gene's germline CDR1 is KGHDR and CDR2 SFDVKD. CDR3 DNA sequence: TGTGCCACCAGTGATCCGGGACAGGGATACTATGGCTACACCTTC. Translation: CATSDPGQGYYGYTF.

The V call is TRBV18, the J call TRBJ2-5; TRBD1 might be the D (5 bases). CDR1 and CDR2 from the germline V gene are KGHSH and LQKENI. V was pared by 3 bases and J by 3 bases, with 11 bases between. The CDR3 length is 14 residues. In nucleotides, the CDR3 is TGTGCCAGCTCACCTACAGGTGCCGAAGAGACCCAGTACTTC. It is translated as CASSPTGAEETQYF.

The chain is built from TRBV30 and TRBJ1-2; tentative D call: TRBD1 (5 bases). CDR1 and CDR2 (germline): GTSNPN, SVGIG (reference sequence). The germline V and J ends were trimmed by 0 bases and 8 bases, with 13 bases remaining between them. The CDR3 is 13 amino acids. The CDR3 loop reads CAWSVGQGGGYTF. DNA of the CDR3: TGTGCCTGGAGTGTAGGTCAGGGTGGCGGCTACACCTTC.

The chain has TRBV3-1 (or the pseudogene TRBV3-2) and TRBJ1-1; 8 bases agree with TRBD1. Germline assignment: CDR1 LGHDT and CDR2 YNNKEL (reference sequence). The V and J ends lost 4 bases and 0 bases, in that order; junction bases with no gene match: 4. The CDR3 has 15 residues. CDR3 protein: CASSPGQGLNTEAFF. The CDR3 DNA sequence: TGTGCCAGCAGCCCTGGACAGGGATTGAACACTGAAGCTTTCTTT.